A selection of T cell receptor beta chains follows, all from one sample in a study of PD-1 blockade in classical Hodgkin lymphoma. Only in-frame clones appear in the TCRdb table, and some are missing; sequencing was by immunoSEQ multiplex PCR. Among fewer than 25,000 clones, roughly 80% were seen once, and the ten largest hold around 8%. The sequencing used peripheral blood mononuclear cells (PBMCs), collected before the second cycle of nivolumab. These receptors all stem from a human donor with classical Hodgkin lymphoma. The CDR3 runs from the conserved cysteine through the conserved F or W. Each record gives: clone size, CDR3 length, V gene, D gene, J gene, CDR3 protein, CDR3 DNA. D genes are given only for firm matches. Not every row has a clone size; where given, it reads once, few, many or a size class.

>few|16|TRBV4-3|NA|TRBJ1-3
CASSQDWSRLGNTIYF
TGCGCCAGCAGCCAAGATTGGAGCAGATTAGGAAACACCATATATTTT
>NA|15|TRBV6-1|TRBD1|TRBJ2-1
CASSHRDRASNEQFF
TGTGCCAGCAGTCATCGGGACAGGGCGTCTAATGAGCAGTTCTTC
>NA|14|TRBV18|NA|TRBJ2-2
CASSQVPATGELFF
TGTGCCAGCTCCCAGGTACCTGCAACCGGGGAGCTGTTTTTT
>NA|15|TRBV7-2|NA|TRBJ2-3
CASSPWASSTDTQYF
TGTGCCAGCAGCCCCTGGGCCAGTTCCACAGATACGCAGTATTTT
>once|14|TRBV5-1|TRBD2|TRBJ2-3
CASSSTGGTDTQYF
TGCGCCAGCAGCTCGACGGGGGGTACAGATACGCAGTATTTT
>NA|14|TRBV11-2|NA|TRBJ1-1
CASSHNHGNTEAFF
TGTGCCAGCAGCCATAACCACGGGAACACTGAAGCTTTCTTT
>NA|15|TRBV5-4|NA|TRBJ1-4
CASSLDRTTNEKLFF
TGTGCCAGCAGCTTGGATCGGACAACTAATGAAAAACTGTTTTTT
>NA|14|TRBV6-1|TRBD1|TRBJ1-5
CASNDRGRGQPQHF
TGTGCCAGCAACGACAGGGGGCGAGGTCAGCCCCAGCATTTT
>NA|12|TRBV2|NA|TRBJ2-7
CASEGGVYEQYF
TGTGCCAGTGAGGGCGGGGTCTACGAGCAGTACTTC
>once|16|TRBV5-4|NA|TRBJ2-3
CASSPNQRASTDTQYF
TGTGCCAGCAGCCCCAACCAGAGGGCGAGCACAGATACGCAGTATTTT
>NA|15|TRBV7-9|TRBD1|TRBJ1-2
CASSLRTGVNYGYTF
TGTGCCAGCAGCTTAAGGACAGGGGTTAACTATGGCTACACCTTC
>NA|17|TRBV11-2|TRBD1|TRBJ2-5
CASSLGDRGGYQETQYF
TGTGCCAGCAGCTTAGGTGACAGGGGGGGGTACCAAGAGACCCAGTACTTC
>NA|13|TRBV19|NA|TRBJ1-5
CASSMQKNQPQHF
TGTGCCAGTAGTATGCAAAAAAATCAGCCCCAGCATTTT
>once|16|TRBV5-6|NA|TRBJ2-1
CASSSPFPRGEGEQFF
TGTGCCAGCAGCTCCCCATTCCCCAGGGGAGAGGGCGAGCAGTTCTTC
>NA|14|TRBV4-1|NA|TRBJ1-1
CASSQAALNTEAFF
TGCGCCAGCAGCCAAGCAGCCCTGAACACTGAAGCTTTCTTT
>NA|17|TRBV7-9|NA|TRBJ1-2
CASSLDGGPRTNYGYTF
TGTGCCAGCAGCTTAGATGGGGGGCCAAGGACTAACTATGGCTACACCTTC
>NA|15|TRBV6-1|TRBD2|TRBJ2-1
CASSEDVAGYSEQFF
TGTGCCAGCAGTGAAGATGTAGCGGGGTATTCTGAGCAGTTCTTC
>NA|15|TRBV5-1|NA|TRBJ2-2
CASSLGTVHTGELFF
TGCGCCAGCAGCTTGGGGACAGTTCACACCGGGGAGCTGTTTTTT
>NA|13|TRBV5-6|NA|TRBJ1-1
CASSLGGRDEAFF
TGTGCCAGCAGCTTGGGCGGCAGGGACGAAGCTTTCTTT
>NA|15|TRBV5-4|NA|TRBJ2-7
CASSPKEGPTYEQYF
TGTGCCAGCAGCCCCAAGGAGGGCCCCACCTACGAGCAGTACTTC
>few|13|TRBV7-3|NA|TRBJ2-7
CASSLTGTTLKYF
TGTGCCAGCAGCTTAACCGGGACCACCCTGAAGTACTTC
>NA|13|TRBV7-2|NA|TRBJ1-4
CASTWSGGEKLFF
TGTGCCAGCACATGGTCCGGCGGTGAAAAACTGTTTTTT
>NA|14|TRBV5-1|NA|TRBJ1-1
CASRKDIMNTEAFF
TGCGCCAGCAGAAAGGACATCATGAACACTGAAGCTTTCTTT
>NA|12|TRBV2|NA|TRBJ2-5
CASSRQQETQYF
TGTGCCAGCAGTCGACAGCAAGAGACCCAGTACTTC
>NA|14|TRBV6-5|NA|TRBJ1-1
CASSGEGWGTEAFF
TGTGCCAGCAGTGGTGAAGGCTGGGGCACTGAAGCTTTCTTT
>NA|16|TRBV25-1|NA|TRBJ1-6
CASSEYRGVDNSPLHF
TGTGCCAGCAGTGAATATCGGGGAGTGGATAATTCACCCCTCCACTTT
>NA|15|TRBV5-1|TRBD2|TRBJ2-2
CASSLLAGGTGELFF
TGCGCCAGCAGCTTACTAGCGGGTGGCACCGGGGAGCTGTTTTTT
>few|16|TRBV15|NA|TRBJ1-6
CATSRGFRGHNSPLHF
TGTGCCACCAGCAGAGGCTTTCGGGGCCATAATTCACCCCTCCACTTT
>NA|15|TRBV23-1|NA|TRBJ2-7
CASSSQASSGHEQYF
TGCGCCAGCTCCTCCCAGGCATCCAGTGGCCACGAGCAGTACTTC
>once|15|TRBV6-5|NA|TRBJ1-5
CASTSGYNSNQPQHF
TGTGCCAGCACCTCAGGGTATAATAGCAATCAGCCCCAGCATTTT
>NA|12|TRBV29-1|NA|TRBJ2-5
CSVDEQVETQYF
TGCAGCGTTGATGAACAGGTAGAGACCCAGTACTTC
>NA|16|TRBV10-1|NA|TRBJ2-7
CASSESIQGISYEQYF
TGCGCCAGCAGTGAGTCGATACAGGGCATCTCCTACGAGCAGTACTTC
>NA|15|TRBV10-3|NA|TRBJ2-3
CAISGGAQPTDTQYF
TGTGCCATCAGTGGCGGGGCCCAACCCACAGATACGCAGTATTTT